The entry below gives a single TCR beta chain sequence along with its context. Its antigen is unidentified. The entry originates in a study of OX40 agonist ivuxolimab in advanced cancers. The overall study: Ivuxolimab was delivered to patients intravenously every 2 weeks at doses spanning 0.01 to 10 mg/kg. Study-wide points: The CD4+ and CD8+ T cells in the blood had expanded clonally by week 6 at 0.1 to 3.0 mg/kg. More expanded clones were seen, on average, in CD8+ T cells than in CD4+. The study did not work out the antigen specificity of the expanded peripheral T cells.

The repertoire was sequenced with immunoSEQ multiplex PCR; TCRdb's copy has only in-frame clones and lacks some. The repertoire holds approximately 60,000 clones, roughly 89% seen once, with 27% in the top ten. CDR1 and CDR2 (germline): MDHEN, SYDVKM. Trimming took off 5 bases at V and 1 base at J, with 9 bases between the two ends. The length of the CDR3 is 14 residues. The clonotype comes from an adult with an advanced solid tumor such as melanoma, head and neck, liver or kidney cancer. The chain employs TRBV28 and TRBJ1-5; perhaps TRBD1 as D (5 bases). This specimen consisted of CD4+ or CD8+ T cells sorted from blood, obtained in a trial of the OX40 agonist ivuxolimab. The CDR3 DNA is TGTGCCAGCAGTCAGGGTGGCAGCAATCAGCCCCAGCATTTT. Translated: CASSQGGSNQPQHF.